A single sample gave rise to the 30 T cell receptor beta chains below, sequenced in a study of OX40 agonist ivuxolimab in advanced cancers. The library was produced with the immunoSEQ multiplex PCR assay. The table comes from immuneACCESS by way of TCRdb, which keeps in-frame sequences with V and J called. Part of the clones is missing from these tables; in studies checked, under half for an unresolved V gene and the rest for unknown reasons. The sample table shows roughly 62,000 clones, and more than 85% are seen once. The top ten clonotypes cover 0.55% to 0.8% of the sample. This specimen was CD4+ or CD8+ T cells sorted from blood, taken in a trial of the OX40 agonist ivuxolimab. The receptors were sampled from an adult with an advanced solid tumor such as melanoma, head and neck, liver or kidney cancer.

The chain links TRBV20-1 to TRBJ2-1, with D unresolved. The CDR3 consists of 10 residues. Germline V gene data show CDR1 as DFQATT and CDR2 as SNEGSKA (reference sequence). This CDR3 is CSAVGNEQFF. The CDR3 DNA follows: TGCAGCGCAGTGGGGAATGAGCAGTTCTTC.

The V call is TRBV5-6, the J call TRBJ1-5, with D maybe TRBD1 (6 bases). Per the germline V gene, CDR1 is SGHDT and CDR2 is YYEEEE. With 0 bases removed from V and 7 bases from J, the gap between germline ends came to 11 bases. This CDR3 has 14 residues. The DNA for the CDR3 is TGTGCCAGCAGCTTGGGACAGGTTATACAGCCCCAGCATTTT. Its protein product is CASSLGQVIQPQHF.

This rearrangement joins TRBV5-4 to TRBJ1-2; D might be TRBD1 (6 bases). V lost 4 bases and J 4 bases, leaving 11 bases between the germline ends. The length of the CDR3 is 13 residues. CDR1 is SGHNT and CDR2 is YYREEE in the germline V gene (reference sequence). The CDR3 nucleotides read TGTGCCAGCAGCCCGGACAGCCGCTATGGCTACACCTTC. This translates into CASSPDSRYGYTF.

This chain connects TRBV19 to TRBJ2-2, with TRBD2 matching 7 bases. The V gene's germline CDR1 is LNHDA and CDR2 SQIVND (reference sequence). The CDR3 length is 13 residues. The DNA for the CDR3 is TGTGCGAGTCGGGGGGAAGGGACCGGGGAGCTGTTTTTT. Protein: CASRGEGTGELFF.

The CDR3 nucleotides read TGTGCCAGCAGCTTAGCCGTGTCCTGGGGCGAGCAGTACTTC. This translates into CASSLAVSWGEQYF. The J gene is TRBJ2-7, the V gene TRBV7-3, with D unclear. Per germline, CDR1 SGHTA and CDR2 FQGTGA. The ends were cut back, 2 bases at V and 6 bases at J, with 14 bases in the middle. CDR3 size: 14 residues.

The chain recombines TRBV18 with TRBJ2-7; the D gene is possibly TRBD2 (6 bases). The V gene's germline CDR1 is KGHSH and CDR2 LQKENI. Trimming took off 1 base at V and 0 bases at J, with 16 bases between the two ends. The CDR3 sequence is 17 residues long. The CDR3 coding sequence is TGTGCCAGCTCACCACTCTTTTCTAGCGCCCGCTCCTACGAGCAGTACTTC. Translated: CASSPLFSSARSYEQYF.

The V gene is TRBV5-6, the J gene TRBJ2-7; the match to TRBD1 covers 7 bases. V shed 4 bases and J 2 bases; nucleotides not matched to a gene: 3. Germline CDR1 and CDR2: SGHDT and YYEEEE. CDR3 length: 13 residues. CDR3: CASSPTGAYEQYF. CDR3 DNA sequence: TGTGCCAGCAGCCCTACAGGGGCCTACGAGCAGTACTTC.

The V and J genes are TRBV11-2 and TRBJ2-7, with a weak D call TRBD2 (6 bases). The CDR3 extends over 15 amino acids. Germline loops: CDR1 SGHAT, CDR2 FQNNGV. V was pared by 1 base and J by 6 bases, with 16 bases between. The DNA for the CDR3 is TGTGCCAGCAGCTTAGCGGGAGACGACCCCGCCGAGCAGTACTTC. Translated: CASSLAGDDPAEQYF.

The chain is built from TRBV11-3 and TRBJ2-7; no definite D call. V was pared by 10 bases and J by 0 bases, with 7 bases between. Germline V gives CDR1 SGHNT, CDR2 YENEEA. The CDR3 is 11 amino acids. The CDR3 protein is CATPPSYEQYF. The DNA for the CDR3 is TGTGCCACCCCCCCCTCCTACGAGCAGTACTTC.

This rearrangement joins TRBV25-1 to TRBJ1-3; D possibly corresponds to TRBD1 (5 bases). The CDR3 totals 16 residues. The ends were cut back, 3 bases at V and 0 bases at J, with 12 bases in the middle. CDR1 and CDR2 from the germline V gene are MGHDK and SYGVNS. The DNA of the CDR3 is TGTGCCAGCAGTGACCGGGTGGGGGACTCTGGAAACACCATATATTTT. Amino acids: CASSDRVGDSGNTIYF.

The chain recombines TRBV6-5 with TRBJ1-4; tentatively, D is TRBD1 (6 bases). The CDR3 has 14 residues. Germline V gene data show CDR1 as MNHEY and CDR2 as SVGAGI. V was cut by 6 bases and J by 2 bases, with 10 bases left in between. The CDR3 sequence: CASRTGGTNEKLFF. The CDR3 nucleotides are TGTGCCAGCAGGACGGGGGGCACTAATGAAAAACTGTTTTTT.

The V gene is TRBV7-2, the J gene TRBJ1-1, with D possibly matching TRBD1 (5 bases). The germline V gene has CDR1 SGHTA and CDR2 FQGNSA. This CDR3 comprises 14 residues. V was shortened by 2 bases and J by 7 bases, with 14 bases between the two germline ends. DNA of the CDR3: TGTGCCAGCAGCTTAAAGGCAGGGATCCTTGAAGCTTTCTTT. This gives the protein CASSLKAGILEAFF. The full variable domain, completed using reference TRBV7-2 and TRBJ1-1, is GAGVSQSPSNKVTEKGKDVELRCDPISGHTALYWYRQSLGQGLEFLIYFQGNSAPDKSGLPSDRFSAERTGGSVSTLTIQRTQQEDSAVYLCASSLKAGILEAFFGQGTRLTVV.

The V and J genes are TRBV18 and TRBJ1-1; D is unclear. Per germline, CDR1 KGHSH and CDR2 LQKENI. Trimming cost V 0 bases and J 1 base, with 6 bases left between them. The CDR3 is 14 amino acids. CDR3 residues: CASSPPNPNTEAFF. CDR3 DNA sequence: TGTGCCAGCTCACCACCGAACCCGAACACTGAAGCTTTCTTT.

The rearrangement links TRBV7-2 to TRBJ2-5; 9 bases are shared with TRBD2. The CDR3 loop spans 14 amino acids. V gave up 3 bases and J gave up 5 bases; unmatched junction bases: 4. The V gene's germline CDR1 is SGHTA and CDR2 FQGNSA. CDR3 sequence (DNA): TGTGCCAGCAGCTTGGCGGGGGGGCGGGAGACCCAGTACTTC. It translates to CASSLAGGRETQYF.

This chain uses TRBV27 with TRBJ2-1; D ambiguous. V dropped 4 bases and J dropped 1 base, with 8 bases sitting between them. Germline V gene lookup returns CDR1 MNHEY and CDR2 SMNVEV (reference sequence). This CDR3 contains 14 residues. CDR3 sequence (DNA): TGTGCCAGCAGTTCCCTGGGATCCTACAATGAGCAGTTCTTC. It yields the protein CASSSLGSYNEQFF.

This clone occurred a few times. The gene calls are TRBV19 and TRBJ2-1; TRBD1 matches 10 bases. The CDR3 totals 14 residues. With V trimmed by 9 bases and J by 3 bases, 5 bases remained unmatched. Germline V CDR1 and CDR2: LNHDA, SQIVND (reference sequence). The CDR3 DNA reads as TGTGCCAGCCGGACAGGGGGTTTCTACAATGAGCAGTTCTTC. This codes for CASRTGGFYNEQFF.

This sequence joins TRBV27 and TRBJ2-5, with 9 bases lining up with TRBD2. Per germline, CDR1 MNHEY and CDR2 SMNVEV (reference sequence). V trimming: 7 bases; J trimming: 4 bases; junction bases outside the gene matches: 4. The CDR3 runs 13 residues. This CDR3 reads CASKASGIETQYF. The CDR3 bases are TGTGCCAGCAAGGCTAGCGGGATAGAGACCCAGTACTTC.

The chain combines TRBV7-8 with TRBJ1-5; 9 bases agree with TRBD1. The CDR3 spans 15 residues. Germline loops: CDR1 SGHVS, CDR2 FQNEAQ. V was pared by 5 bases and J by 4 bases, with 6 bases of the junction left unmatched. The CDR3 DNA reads TGTGCCAGCAGCACGGACAGGGGTTGGAATCAGCCCCAGCATTTT. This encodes CASSTDRGWNQPQHF.

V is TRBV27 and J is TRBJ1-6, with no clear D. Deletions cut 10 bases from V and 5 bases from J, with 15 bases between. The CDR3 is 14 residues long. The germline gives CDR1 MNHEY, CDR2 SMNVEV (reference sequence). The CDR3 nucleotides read TGTGCCACTACCAAAAGGGTGAATAATTCACCCCTCCACTTT. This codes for CATTKRVNNSPLHF.

As DNA, the CDR3 is TGTGCCAGCAGTGATAGGCAGCCCCAAGGCAATGAGCAGTTCTTC. Its translation is CASSDRQPQGNEQFF. The rearrangement links TRBV25-1 to TRBJ2-1; D gene ambiguous. Germline loops: CDR1 MGHDK, CDR2 SYGVNS. The V gene lost 3 bases and the J gene lost 6 bases, with 15 bases spanning the gap. This CDR3 region has 15 residues.

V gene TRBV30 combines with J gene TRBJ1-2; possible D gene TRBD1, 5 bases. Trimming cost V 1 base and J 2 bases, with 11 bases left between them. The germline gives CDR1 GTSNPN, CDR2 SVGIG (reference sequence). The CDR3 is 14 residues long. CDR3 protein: CAWSDPGRNYGYTF. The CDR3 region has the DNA TGTGCCTGGAGTGATCCGGGACGGAACTATGGCTACACCTTC.

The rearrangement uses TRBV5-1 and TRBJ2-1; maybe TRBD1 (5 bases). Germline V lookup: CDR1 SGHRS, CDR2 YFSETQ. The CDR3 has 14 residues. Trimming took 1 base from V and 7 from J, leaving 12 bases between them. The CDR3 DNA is TGCGCCAGCAGCTTGTCCAGGGCGGCGAATGAGCAGTTCTTC. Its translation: CASSLSRAANEQFF.

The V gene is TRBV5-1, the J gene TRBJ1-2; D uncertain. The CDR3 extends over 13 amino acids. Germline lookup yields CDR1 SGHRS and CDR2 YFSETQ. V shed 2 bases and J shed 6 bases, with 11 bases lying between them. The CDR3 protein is CASSFGELDGYTF. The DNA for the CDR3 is TGCGCCAGCAGCTTTGGGGAATTGGATGGCTACACCTTC.

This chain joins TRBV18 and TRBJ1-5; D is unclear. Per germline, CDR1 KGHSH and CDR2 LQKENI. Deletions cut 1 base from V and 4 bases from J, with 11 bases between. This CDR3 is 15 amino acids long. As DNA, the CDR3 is TGTGCCAGCTCACCACAGGACTCCTCGAATCAGCCCCAGCATTTT. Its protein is CASSPQDSSNQPQHF.

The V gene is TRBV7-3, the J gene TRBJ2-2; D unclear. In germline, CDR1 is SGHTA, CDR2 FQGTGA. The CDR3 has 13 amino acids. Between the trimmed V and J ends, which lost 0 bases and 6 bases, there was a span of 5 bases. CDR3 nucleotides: TGTGCCAGCAGCTTAACTTCAGCCGGGGAGCTGTTTTTT. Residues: CASSLTSAGELFF.

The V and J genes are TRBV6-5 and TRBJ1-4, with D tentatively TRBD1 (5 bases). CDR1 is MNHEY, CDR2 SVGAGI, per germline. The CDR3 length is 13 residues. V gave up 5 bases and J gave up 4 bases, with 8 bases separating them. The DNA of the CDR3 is TGTGCCAGCAGTGGGACGGATAATGAAAAACTGTTTTTT. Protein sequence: CASSGTDNEKLFF.

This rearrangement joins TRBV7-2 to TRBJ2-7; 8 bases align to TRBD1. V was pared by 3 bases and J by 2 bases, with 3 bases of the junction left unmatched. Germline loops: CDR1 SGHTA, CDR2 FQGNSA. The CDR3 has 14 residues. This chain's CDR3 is CASSFTGGPYEQYF. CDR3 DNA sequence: TGTGCCAGCAGCTTCACAGGGGGTCCCTACGAGCAGTACTTC.

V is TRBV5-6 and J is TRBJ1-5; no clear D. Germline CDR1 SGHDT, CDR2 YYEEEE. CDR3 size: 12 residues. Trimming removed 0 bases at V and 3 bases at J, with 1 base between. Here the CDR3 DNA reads TGTGCCAGCAGCTTGGACAATCAGCCCCAGCATTTT. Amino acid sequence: CASSLDNQPQHF. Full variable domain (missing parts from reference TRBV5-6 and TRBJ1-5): DAGVTQSPTHLIKTRGQQVTLRCSPKSGHDTVSWYQQALGQGPQFIFQYYEEEERQRGNFPDRFSGHQFPNYSSELNVNALLLGDSALYLCASSLDNQPQHFGDGTRLSIL.

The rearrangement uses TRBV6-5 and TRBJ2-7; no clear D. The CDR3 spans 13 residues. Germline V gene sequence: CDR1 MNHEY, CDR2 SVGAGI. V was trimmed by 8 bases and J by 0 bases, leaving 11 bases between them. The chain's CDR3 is CASGDWSSYEQYF. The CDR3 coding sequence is TGTGCCAGCGGTGACTGGAGCTCCTACGAGCAGTACTTC.

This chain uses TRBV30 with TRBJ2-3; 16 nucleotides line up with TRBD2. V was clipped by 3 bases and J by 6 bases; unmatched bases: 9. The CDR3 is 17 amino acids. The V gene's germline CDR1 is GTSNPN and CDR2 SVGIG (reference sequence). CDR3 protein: CAWRALPGLAGGDTQYF. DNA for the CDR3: TGTGCCTGGAGGGCCCTCCCGGGACTAGCGGGAGGGGATACGCAGTATTTT.